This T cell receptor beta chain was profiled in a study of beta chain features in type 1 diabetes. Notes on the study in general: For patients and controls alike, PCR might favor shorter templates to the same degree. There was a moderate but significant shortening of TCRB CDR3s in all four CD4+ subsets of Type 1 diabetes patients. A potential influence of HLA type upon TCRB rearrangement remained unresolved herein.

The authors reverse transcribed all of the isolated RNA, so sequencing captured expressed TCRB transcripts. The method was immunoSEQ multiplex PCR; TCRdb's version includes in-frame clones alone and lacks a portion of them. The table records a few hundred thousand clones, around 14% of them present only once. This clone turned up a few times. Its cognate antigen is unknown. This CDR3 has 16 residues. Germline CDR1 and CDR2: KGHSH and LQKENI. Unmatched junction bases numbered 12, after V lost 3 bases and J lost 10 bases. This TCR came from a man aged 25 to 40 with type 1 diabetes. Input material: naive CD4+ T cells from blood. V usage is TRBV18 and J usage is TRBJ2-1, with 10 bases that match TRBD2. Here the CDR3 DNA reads TGTGCCAGCTCACCTCCAACTAGCGGGGCTGGACTGGAGCAGTTCTTC. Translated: CASSPPTSGAGLEQFF. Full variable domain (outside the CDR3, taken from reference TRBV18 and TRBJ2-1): NAGVMQNPRHLVRRRGQEARLRCSPMKGHSHVYWYRQLPEEGLKFMVYLQKENIIDESGMPKERFSAEFPKEGPSILRIQQVVRGDSAAYFCASSPPTSGAGLEQFFGPGTRLTVL.